The 27 T cell receptor beta chains reported below all come from one sample, sequenced in a study of blood T cell repertoires in COVID-19. Clones were read by immunoSEQ multiplex PCR, and TCRdb kept only the in-frame ones, dropping some. The data contain around 380,000 clones, approximately 80% of them singletons. Material for sequencing was peripheral blood. Receptors originate from a human donor with acute or convalescent COVID-19. The donor label of this sample is uncertain.

The CDR3 region is CASSGRDRPSYEQYF. In nucleotides, the CDR3 is TGTGCCAGCAGTGGGCGGGACAGGCCCTCCTACGAGCAGTACTTC. The chain couples TRBV2 to TRBJ2-7, with TRBD1 identical over 8 bases. Trimming at V came to 4 bases and at J to 0 bases, leaving 5 bases not matched to a gene. There are 15 residues in the CDR3. Germline V gene data show CDR1 as SNHLY and CDR2 as FYNNEI.

The chain joins TRBV25-1 to TRBJ1-2, with 7 bases aligning to TRBD1. V lost 1 base and J lost 4; bases outside the gene matches: 6. CDR1 is MGHDK and CDR2 is SYGVNS in the germline V gene. The CDR3 loop spans 15 amino acids. The CDR3 reads CASSESGTALYGYTF. The CDR3 DNA sequence: TGTGCCAGCAGTGAATCGGGGACAGCTCTCTATGGCTACACCTTC.

This sequence joins TRBV27 and TRBJ2-1, with a weak D call TRBD2 (5 bases). Trimming cost V 4 bases and J 1 base, with 11 bases left between them. Germline V gene lookup returns CDR1 MNHEY and CDR2 SMNVEV (reference sequence). The CDR3 has 15 amino acids. The CDR3 reads CASSSPRGSYNEQFF. CDR3 nucleotide sequence: TGTGCCAGCAGTTCCCCAAGAGGGTCCTACAATGAGCAGTTCTTC.

With regard to this clone: Other DNA sequences in the same sample also yield this CDR3. The chain couples TRBV19 to TRBJ1-2; 8 bases agree with TRBD1. The junction had 2 bases not matched to a gene; V was cut back by 3 bases and J by 2 bases. Looked up from germline, CDR1 is LNHDA and CDR2 is SQIVND (reference sequence). This CDR3 has 14 amino acids. The CDR3 spells CASSIPGGNYGYTF. As DNA, the CDR3 is TGTGCCAGTAGTATTCCAGGGGGCAACTATGGCTACACCTTC.

This clone has a handful of counts. This chain connects TRBV3-1 (or the pseudogene TRBV3-2) to TRBJ2-5; 16 bases are a match to TRBD2. V lost 4 bases to trimming and J lost 6 bases; unmatched junction nucleotides: 5. The CDR3 runs 16 residues. The germline V gene encodes CDR1 LGHDT and CDR2 YNNKEL (reference sequence). In DNA form, the CDR3 reads TGTGCCAGCAGCCCACCGGGACTAGCGGGGGGGCAGACCCAGTACTTC. Its translation: CASSPPGLAGGQTQYF.

The V gene is TRBV7-9, the J gene TRBJ2-1; D is unresolved. Trimming removed 4 bases from V and 10 bases from J, with 11 bases in between. The CDR3 sequence is 12 residues long. Germline V CDR1 and CDR2: SEHNR, FQNEAQ (reference sequence). For the CDR3, the DNA is TGTGCCAGCAGCTCCGTCCCCAGGGAGCAGTTCTTC. It translates to CASSSVPREQFF.

The V and J genes are TRBV4-1 and TRBJ2-7; possibly TRBD1 for D (6 bases). CDR1 is MGHRA and CDR2 is YSYEKL in the germline V gene. Trimming took 3 bases from V and 7 from J, leaving 13 bases between them. The CDR3 loop spans 13 amino acids. CDR3 sequence: CASSQGLQGEQYF. In nucleotides, the CDR3 is TGCGCCAGCAGCCAGGGCCTACAGGGTGAGCAGTACTTC.

Of note for this clone: Other nucleotide sequences from this sample produce the same CDR3. V is TRBV27 and J is TRBJ1-5; a possible D gene is TRBD1 (6 bases). The CDR3 length is 13 residues. Germline loops: CDR1 MNHEY, CDR2 SMNVEV (reference sequence). The V end was cut by 6 bases, the J end by 1 base, with 7 bases between. CDR3 nucleotides: TGTGCCAGCAGCAGGGGAAGCAATCAGCCCCAGCATTTT. Its translation is CASSRGSNQPQHF.

The chain joins TRBV12-3 or TRBV12-4 to TRBJ2-7; tentatively, D is TRBD2 (5 bases). Trimming removed 6 bases from V and 7 bases from J, with 16 bases in between. The CDR3 sequence is 13 residues long. As DNA, the CDR3 is TGTGCCAGCAGCCTAAGGACTCCTGGGGAGCAGTACTTC. Translated: CASSLRTPGEQYF.

CDR3 in DNA: TGCGCCAGCAGCCTCAGGGGACTAGCGTCCTACGAGCAGTACTTC. Amino acid sequence: CASSLRGLASYEQYF. The chain has TRBV4-1 and TRBJ2-7; 10 positions agree with TRBD2. CDR3 length: 15 residues. CDR1 is MGHRA, CDR2 YSYEKL, per germline. V shed 4 bases and J 1 base; nucleotides not matched to a gene: 4.

This chain links TRBV6-5 with TRBJ2-3, with D unclear. The CDR3 covers 13 residues. Germline V gene data show CDR1 as MNHEY and CDR2 as SVGAGI. V dropped 0 bases and J dropped 8 bases, with 9 bases sitting between them. CDR3 sequence reads: CASSYSAAGTQYF. CDR3 DNA sequence: TGTGCCAGCAGTTACTCTGCGGCCGGTACGCAGTATTTT.

CDR3 sequence (DNA): TGTGCCAGCAGGGACAGGGGAAACACTGAAGCTTTCTTT. This codes for CASRDRGNTEAFF. The chain has TRBV2 and TRBJ1-1, with 9 nucleotides matching TRBD1. Losses at the gene ends were 6 bases for V and 2 bases for J; bases not matched to a gene: 1. The CDR3 is 13 residues long. CDR1 is SNHLY, CDR2 FYNNEI, per germline. The whole variable domain, remainder taken from reference TRBV2 and TRBJ1-1, is EPEVTQTPSHQVTQMGQEVILRCVPISNHLYFYWYRQILGQKVEFLVSFYNNEISEKSEIFDDQFSVERPDGSNFTLKIRSTKLEDSAMYFCASRDRGNTEAFFGQGTRLTVV.

This clone has only a few counts. The chain employs TRBV7-9 and TRBJ2-1; D uncertain. V was clipped by 3 bases and J by 3 bases, with 6 bases between them. The germline V gene has CDR1 SEHNR and CDR2 FQNEAQ (reference sequence). This CDR3 has 13 amino acids. In DNA form, the CDR3 reads TGTGCCAGCAGCTTCTCGGTCTACAATGAGCAGTTCTTC. It yields the protein CASSFSVYNEQFF.

The chain carries TRBV28 and TRBJ2-7; D is perhaps TRBD1 (5 bases). The CDR3 consists of 12 residues. The V end lost 8 bases, the J end lost 3 bases, and 11 bases lay between the germline ends. Per the germline V gene, CDR1 is MDHEN and CDR2 is SYDVKM. The CDR3 reads CASHGQDYEQYF. The CDR3 DNA sequence: TGTGCCAGCCACGGACAAGACTACGAGCAGTACTTC.

This clone was picked up one time. This chain connects TRBV3-1 (or the pseudogene TRBV3-2) to TRBJ2-1; 7 positions match TRBD2. Per germline, CDR1 LGHDT and CDR2 YNNKEL (reference sequence). The V gene end was trimmed by 3 bases and the J gene end by 6 bases; junction bases not matched to a gene: 5. The CDR3 is 14 amino acids. The CDR3 sequence is CASSQWDYANEQFF. CDR3 DNA: TGTGCCAGCAGCCAGTGGGACTATGCCAATGAGCAGTTCTTC.

The chain links TRBV2 to TRBJ2-1, with D tentatively TRBD1 (5 bases). V dropped 8 bases and J dropped 6 bases, with 11 bases sitting between them. The germline gives CDR1 SNHLY, CDR2 FYNNEI. The CDR3 covers 12 residues. In nucleotides, the CDR3 is TGTGCCAGCGTAGGCAGGGTCAATGAGCAGTTCTTC. Protein: CASVGRVNEQFF.

This rearrangement joins TRBV2 to TRBJ1-3, with D tentatively TRBD1 (5 bases). The V and J ends lost 1 base and 2 bases respectively, with 9 bases between them. The CDR3 has 15 amino acids. The germline CDR1 and CDR2 sequences are SNHLY and FYNNEI. The CDR3 spells CASSEDRMPGNTIYF. CDR3 sequence (DNA): TGTGCCAGCAGTGAAGACAGGATGCCTGGAAACACCATATATTTT.

V and J are TRBV5-4 and TRBJ1-6, with TRBD1 identical over 7 bases. Per germline, CDR1 SGHNT and CDR2 YYREEE (reference sequence). This CDR3 is built from 16 residues. V trimming: 4 bases; J trimming: 5 bases; junction bases outside the gene matches: 9. The DNA for the CDR3 is TGTGCCAGCAGCGCCGCCGGGACAGCACATAATTCACCCCTCCACTTT. Translating it yields CASSAAGTAHNSPLHF.

This clone has a single count. The chain uses TRBV30 and TRBJ1-6, with 8 bases that match TRBD1. After removal of 2 bases from V and 11 bases from J, the junction contained 8 bases not matched to a gene. Germline values: CDR1 GTSNPN, CDR2 SVGIG (reference sequence). The CDR3 runs to 14 residues. In nucleotides, the CDR3 is TGTGCCTGGAGTAACGACAGGGGCAGAACACCCCTCCACTTT. Residues: CAWSNDRGRTPLHF.

The gene calls are TRBV6-6 and TRBJ2-1, with 9 bases that match TRBD1. This CDR3 is built from 16 residues. V lost 6 bases and J lost 6; bases outside the gene matches: 12. From germline, CDR1 is MNHNY and CDR2 SVGAGI (reference sequence). CDR3 amino acids: CASSPITGGARNEQFF. CDR3 sequence (DNA): TGTGCCAGCAGCCCGATAACAGGGGGCGCGCGCAATGAGCAGTTCTTC.

The chain recombines TRBV5-1 with TRBJ2-1, with D hard to call. The CDR3 runs to 11 residues. CDR1 SGHRS and CDR2 YFSETQ come from the germline V gene. The V end was cut by 3 bases, the J end by 7 bases, with 5 bases between. The CDR3 bases are TGCGCCAGCAGCTATTCTAATGAGCAGTTCTTC. It yields the protein CASSYSNEQFF.

The chain links TRBV18 to TRBJ1-3; TRBD1 aligns across 9 bases. Germline values: CDR1 KGHSH, CDR2 LQKENI. The junction had 0 bases not matched to a gene; V was cut back by 6 bases and J by 0 bases. This CDR3 contains 14 residues. The CDR3 region has the DNA TGTGCCAGCTCGACAGGGGGCTCTGGAAACACCATATATTTT. Protein: CASSTGGSGNTIYF. Full variable domain (remainder filled in from reference TRBV18 and TRBJ1-3): NAGVMQNPRHLVRRRGQEARLRCSPMKGHSHVYWYRQLPEEGLKFMVYLQKENIIDESGMPKERFSAEFPKEGPSILRIQQVVRGDSAAYFCASSTGGSGNTIYFGEGSWLTVV.

The CDR3 sequence: CASSQDPIASEAFF. The CDR3 DNA reads as TGTGCCAGCAGCCAAGATCCTATTGCTTCTGAAGCTTTCTTT. The chain carries TRBV14 and TRBJ1-1; D call uncertain. Trimming stripped 0 bases from V and 6 bases from J, with 11 bases between. In germline, CDR1 is SGHDN, CDR2 FVKESK. The CDR3 consists of 14 residues.

This chain links TRBV15 with TRBJ1-1, with TRBD1 matching 7 bases. This CDR3 comprises 14 residues. Germline CDR1 and CDR2: LNHNV and YYDKDF (reference sequence). The V segment lost 5 bases and the J segment 1 base; nucleotides outside the gene matches: 4. For the CDR3, the DNA is TGTGCCACCAGCCGGGGACAGAAGAACACTGAAGCTTTCTTT. Translation: CATSRGQKNTEAFF.

The chain is built from TRBV6-2 or TRBV6-3 and TRBJ2-1; 7 positions match TRBD2. V gave up 0 bases and J gave up 9 bases; unmatched junction bases: 2. The CDR3 spans 13 residues. Germline loops: CDR1 MNHEY, CDR2 SVGEGT. The CDR3 coding sequence is TGTGCCAGCAGTTACTCGACTAGCAGTGAGCAGTTCTTC. Translated: CASSYSTSSEQFF.

J is TRBJ1-2 and V is TRBV5-1; D gene uncertain. V was clipped by 0 bases and J by 7 bases, with 10 bases between them. The CDR3 covers 13 residues. CDR1 is SGHRS and CDR2 is YFSETQ in the germline V gene. This chain's CDR3 is CASSLVGVGGYTF. CDR3 sequence (DNA): TGCGCCAGCAGCTTGGTCGGGGTTGGTGGCTACACCTTC.

Written as DNA, the CDR3 is TGTGCCAGTAGTACCCGGGACAGTGAAGCTTTCTTT. This gives the protein CASSTRDSEAFF. The V call is TRBV19, the J call TRBJ1-1, with 7 bases matching TRBD1. V was pared by 4 bases and J by 7 bases, with 3 bases of the junction left unmatched. The CDR3 runs 12 residues. CDR1 is LNHDA and CDR2 is SQIVND in the germline V gene (reference sequence).